One and the same sample provided the 14 T cell receptor beta chains below, sequenced in a study of graft-versus-host responses after intestinal transplantation. The researchers put 200,000 CFSE-labeled responder cells into plates with 200,000 irradiated, violet-dye-labeled stimulator cells. Only in-frame clones appear in the TCRdb table, and some are missing; sequencing was by immunoSEQ multiplex PCR. The table includes roughly 13,000 clones, roughly 29% detected once. Source: alloreactive CD8+ T cells from a mixed lymphocyte reaction culture, taken before intestinal transplant. Subset indicated: CFSE-low proliferating T cells sorted from approximately 6-day pre-transplant mixed lymphocyte reaction (GvH or HvG direction). Receptors originate from a human patient who received an intestinal transplant.

V gene TRBV15 combines with J gene TRBJ1-1; D is undetermined. Germline-derived CDR1 and CDR2 are LNHNV and YYDKDF (reference sequence). CDR3 size: 15 residues. The V and J ends lost 0 bases and 3 bases respectively, with 11 bases between them. The CDR3 DNA reads as TGTGCCACCAGCAGAGATCTCGGGCGGTACACTGAAGCTTTCTTT. Amino acid sequence: CATSRDLGRYTEAFF.

Written as DNA, the CDR3 is TGTGCCAGCAGTTTGGCAAAGTACACTGAAGCTTTCTTT. Its translation: CASSLAKYTEAFF. The rearrangement joins TRBV28 to TRBJ1-1; D unresolved. V was pared by 3 bases and J by 3 bases, with 8 bases between. Germline V lookup: CDR1 MDHEN, CDR2 SYDVKM. The CDR3 totals 13 residues. The full variable domain, in which reference TRBV28 and TRBJ1-1 provide the parts outside the CDR3, is DVKVTQSSRYLVKRTGEKVFLECVQDMDHENMFWYRQDPGLGLRLIYFSYDVKMKEKGDIPEGYSVSREKKERFSLILESASTNQTSMYLCASSLAKYTEAFFGQGTRLTVV.

The genes are TRBV6-5 and TRBJ2-6; D remains unclear. The V gene's germline CDR1 is MNHEY and CDR2 SVGAGI. Between the trimmed V and J ends, which lost 0 bases and 3 bases, there was a span of 0 bases. There are 13 residues in the CDR3. The CDR3 DNA is TGTGCCAGCAGTTACTCTGGGGCCAACGTCCTGACTTTC. It codes for CASSYSGANVLTF.

This clone was counted a few times. The CDR3 loop is CASSQDGWFKQFF. CDR3 DNA sequence: TGCGCCAGCAGCCAAGACGGCTGGTTCAAACAGTTCTTC. The chain carries TRBV4-1 and TRBJ2-1; no clear D gene. The CDR3 has 13 residues. Trimming took off 0 bases at V and 13 bases at J, with 13 bases between the two ends. The V gene's germline CDR1 is MGHRA and CDR2 YSYEKL.

The rearrangement links TRBV27 to TRBJ2-1; 7 nucleotides match TRBD2. V lost 5 bases, J lost 7 bases, and 5 bases stayed unmatched. The CDR3 is 13 residues long. CDR1 MNHEY and CDR2 SMNVEV come from the germline V gene (reference sequence). DNA of the CDR3: TGTGCCAGCAGTCCGGGACTAAGGAATGAGCAGTTCTTC. Its translation is CASSPGLRNEQFF.

The V gene is TRBV2, the J gene TRBJ1-1, with a weak D call TRBD1 (6 bases). V lost 8 bases and J 0 bases, leaving 13 bases between the germline ends. CDR3 size: 14 residues. Germline-derived CDR1 and CDR2 are SNHLY and FYNNEI. CDR3 bases: TGTGCCAGCGGGCAGGGGTATGTGAACACTGAAGCTTTCTTT. Translated: CASGQGYVNTEAFF.

This clone was seen a few times. This rearrangement joins TRBV4-3 to TRBJ2-1; D unclear. Per the germline V gene, CDR1 is LGHNA and CDR2 is YSLEER. V was clipped by 0 bases and J by 7 bases, with 4 bases between them. This CDR3 region has 12 residues. CDR3 DNA sequence: TGCGCCAGCAGCCAAGATAGGAATGAGCAGTTCTTC. Translation: CASSQDRNEQFF.

This clone was detected only a few times. The chain is built from TRBV5-1 and TRBJ1-4; 8 bases agree with TRBD1. The V gene end was trimmed by 0 bases and the J gene end by 9 bases; junction bases not matched to a gene: 10. CDR1 SGHRS and CDR2 YFSETQ come from the germline V gene. The CDR3 spans 16 residues. Here the CDR3 DNA reads TGCGCCAGCAGCTTGGCGAAGGGGACAGGACACCAAAAACTGTTTTTT. This sequence encodes CASSLAKGTGHQKLFF.

The chain combines TRBV28 with TRBJ2-7, with TRBD2 matching over 8 bases. Per germline, CDR1 MDHEN and CDR2 SYDVKM. V dropped 5 bases and J dropped 13; count of bases not matched to a gene: 16. The CDR3 is 14 amino acids. The CDR3 region is CASSLQAGATAGYF. The CDR3 nucleotides are TGTGCCAGCAGTCTACAAGCGGGAGCAACCGCGGGATACTTC.

The chain employs TRBV7-7 and TRBJ1-2; D call uncertain. Germline CDR1 reads SSHAT; CDR2 reads FNYEAQ (reference sequence). The CDR3 sequence is 13 residues long. The germline V and J ends were trimmed by 3 bases and 2 bases, with 7 bases remaining between them. CDR3 sequence (DNA): TGTGCCAGCAGCTTCGACGGGAACTATGGCTACACCTTC. This gives the protein CASSFDGNYGYTF.

The genes are TRBV27 and TRBJ2-1; no reliable D call. The CDR3 runs to 15 residues. The germline V and J ends were trimmed by 6 bases and 2 bases, with 14 bases remaining between them. The germline V gene has CDR1 MNHEY and CDR2 SMNVEV (reference sequence). The CDR3 DNA reads as TGTGCCAGCAGATCTTGGAGTGGTACCTACAATGAGCAGTTCTTC. Its protein product is CASRSWSGTYNEQFF.

The chain joins TRBV2 to TRBJ2-1; 12 bases agree with TRBD2. The CDR3 extends over 13 amino acids. The V gene's germline CDR1 is SNHLY and CDR2 FYNNEI. V was clipped by 9 bases and J by 10 bases; unmatched bases: 7. CDR3 nucleotide sequence: TGTGCCAGTTTCGGACTAGCGGGAAGGGAGCAGTTCTTC. Its translation: CASFGLAGREQFF.

The chain joins TRBV6-5 to TRBJ1-2, with D hard to call. The germline V gene encodes CDR1 MNHEY and CDR2 SVGAGI. V was pared by 8 bases and J by 3 bases, with 16 bases between. This CDR3 is 14 amino acids long. Written as DNA, the CDR3 is TGTGCCAGCGCACAAGCGTACAAGCACTATGGCTACACCTTC. Translation: CASAQAYKHYGYTF.

This chain links TRBV20-1 with TRBJ2-7; no clear D gene. Trimming took off 1 base at V and 6 bases at J, with 7 bases between the two ends. The length of the CDR3 is 11 residues. Germline CDR1 and CDR2: DFQATT and SNEGSKA (reference sequence). The CDR3 reads CSARVRFEQYF. The CDR3, as DNA: TGCAGTGCTAGAGTGAGGTTCGAGCAGTACTTC.